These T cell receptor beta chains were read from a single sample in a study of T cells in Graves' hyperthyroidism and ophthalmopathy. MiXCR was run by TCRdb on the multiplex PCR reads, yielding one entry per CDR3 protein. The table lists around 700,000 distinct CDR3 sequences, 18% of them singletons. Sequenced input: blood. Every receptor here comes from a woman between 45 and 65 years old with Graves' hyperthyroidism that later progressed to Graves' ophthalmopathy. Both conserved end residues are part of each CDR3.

CASSPIDRGLNTEAFF	TRBV18	TRBJ1-1
CASRSDGARNTEAFF	TRBV6-2/TRBV6-3	TRBJ1-1
CATSRRVRAPNQPQHF	TRBV15	TRBJ1-5
CASSPSPSGIVYEQYF	TRBV18	TRBJ2-7
CASSLAEYRFQETQYF	TRBV5-1	TRBJ2-5
CASSLAEAGNTDTQYF	TRBV5-8	TRBJ2-3
CASNRVQMYGYTF	TRBV5-6	TRBJ1-2
CATSRDGDTQYF	TRBV15	TRBJ2-3
CASSRNSDIREQYF	TRBV7-2	TRBJ2-7
CASSATGGRETQYF	TRBV11-2	TRBJ2-5
CASERSRRGTDTQYF	TRBV2	TRBJ2-3
CASRRRGEITEAFF	TRBV6-1	TRBJ1-1
CSASQQGSEQYF	TRBV20-1	TRBJ2-7
CSALTGWDEQYF	TRBV20-1	TRBJ2-7
CAIREGVSNSPLHF	TRBV10-3	TRBJ1-6
CSVEPRVDTGELFF	TRBV29-1	TRBJ2-2
CSHQGPQEYGYTF	TRBV29-1	TRBJ1-2
CASSSLDRTSTDTQYF	TRBV5-1	TRBJ2-3
CSARTGHSYEQYF	TRBV20-1	TRBJ2-7
CASSTMGAEQYF	TRBV5-1	TRBJ2-7
CATSLTSGIQETQYF	TRBV19	TRBJ2-5
CSAFPGTVNTGELFF	TRBV20-1	TRBJ2-2
CASSPGQPSLSIQPQHF	TRBV19	TRBJ1-5
CASSSQGIPYNEQFF	TRBV28	TRBJ2-1
CASRDGGSNEKLFF	TRBV2	TRBJ1-4
CSAHTNQGNTEAFF	TRBV20-1	TRBJ1-1
CASSVGQGASSYEQYF	TRBV12-3/TRBV12-4	TRBJ2-7
CASSVQGGNYGYTF	TRBV5-1	TRBJ1-2
CSARTRGGELFF	TRBV29-1	TRBJ2-2
CSAREGVFAQHF	TRBV20-1	TRBJ1-5
CASSVAGGGNEQFF	TRBV9	TRBJ2-1
CASSPSGVLYEQYF	TRBV7-2	TRBJ2-7
CASSLLGQPSGANVLTF	TRBV6-1	TRBJ2-6
CASSYSSGASGGRKELFF	TRBV6-5	TRBJ2-2
CASSRRGESSPLHF	TRBV27	TRBJ1-6
CASQGAGEKLFF	TRBV2	TRBJ1-4
CASSQTTGLRPKITDTQYF	TRBV10-2	TRBJ2-3
CASSRTGVYYGYTF	TRBV6-1	TRBJ1-2
CASSWDPGYNEQFF	TRBV6-2/TRBV6-3	TRBJ2-1
CASSESSGISTDTQYF	TRBV25-1	TRBJ2-3
CASQTTGARSNQPQHF	TRBV19	TRBJ1-5
CASSSRGDYSGNTIYF	TRBV7-8	TRBJ1-3
CASRHSGSTGELFF	TRBV5-1	TRBJ2-2
CASSLKGDQPQHF	TRBV7-2	TRBJ1-5
CASGLVAAGRYNEQFF	TRBV12-5	TRBJ2-1
CASSSDTGTGLHEQYF	TRBV5-1	TRBJ2-7
CASSLAAAGKENTIYF	TRBV5-6	TRBJ1-3
CASEGSRAGHTDTQYF	TRBV6-1	TRBJ2-3
CASSPARTGPGELFF	TRBV7-9	TRBJ2-2
CASRTTGVNYGYTF	TRBV3-1	TRBJ1-2
CASRTGRASLEQYF	TRBV2	TRBJ2-7
CASSYSAGGPADTQYF	TRBV6-5	TRBJ2-3
CASSPQGTYEQYF	TRBV18	TRBJ2-7
CASSFTPRRANQPQHF	TRBV18	TRBJ1-5